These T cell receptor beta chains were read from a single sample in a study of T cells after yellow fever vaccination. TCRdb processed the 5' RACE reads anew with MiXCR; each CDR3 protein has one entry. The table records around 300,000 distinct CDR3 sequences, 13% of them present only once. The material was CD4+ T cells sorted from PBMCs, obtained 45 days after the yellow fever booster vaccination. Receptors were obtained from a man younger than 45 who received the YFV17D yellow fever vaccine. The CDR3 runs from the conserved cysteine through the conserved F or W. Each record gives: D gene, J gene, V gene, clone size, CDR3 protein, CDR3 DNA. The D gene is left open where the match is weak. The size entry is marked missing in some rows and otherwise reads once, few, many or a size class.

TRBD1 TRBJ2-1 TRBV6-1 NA CASSPRQGYSYNEQFF TGTGCCAGCAGCCCGAGACAGGGGTACTCCTACAATGAGCAGTTCTTC
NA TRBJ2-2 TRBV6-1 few CASRTAQGNTGELFF TGTGCCAGCCGAACGGCCCAGGGGAACACCGGGGAGCTGTTTTTT
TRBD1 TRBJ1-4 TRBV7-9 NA CASSPDGTGAHEKLFF TGTGCCAGCAGCCCCGACGGGACAGGGGCCCATGAAAAACTGTTTTTT
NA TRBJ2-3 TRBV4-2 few CASSQGTSDTQYF TGTGCCAGCAGCCAGGGGACTTCAGATACGCAGTATTTT
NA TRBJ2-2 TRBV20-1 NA CSARKGGGIGELFF TGCAGTGCTAGAAAGGGAGGAGGGATCGGGGAGCTGTTTTTT
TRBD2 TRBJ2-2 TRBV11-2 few CASSLPVGLARNTGELFF TGTGCCAGCTCCCTGCCAGTCGGACTAGCGAGGAACACCGGGGAGCTGTTTTTT
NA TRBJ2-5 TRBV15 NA CATSRDGTGRETQYF TGTGCCACCAGCAGAGATGGAACTGGCCGAGAGACCCAGTACTTC
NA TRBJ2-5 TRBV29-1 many CSVIGLKETQYF TGCAGCGTTATAGGTCTAAAAGAGACCCAGTACTTC
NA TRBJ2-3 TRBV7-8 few CASSYPAGHTDTQYF TGTGCCAGCAGCTACCCGGCGGGGCACACAGATACGCAGTATTTT
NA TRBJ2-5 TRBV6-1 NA CASNFQETQYF TGTGCCAGTAATTTCCAAGAGACCCAGTACTTC
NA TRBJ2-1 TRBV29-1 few CSVPRGWNGNEQFF TGCAGCGTACCCAGGGGTTGGAATGGCAATGAGCAGTTCTTC
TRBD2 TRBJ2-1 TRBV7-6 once CARSLGTSGSHEQFF TGTGCCAGAAGTTTGGGGACTAGCGGGTCTCATGAGCAGTTCTTC
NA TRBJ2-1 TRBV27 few CASSSTPGDEQFF TGTGCCAGCAGTTCGACACCGGGAGATGAGCAGTTCTTC
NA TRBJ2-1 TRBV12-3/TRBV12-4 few CASTSGRTNEQFF TGTGCCAGCACCTCGGGGCGGACTAATGAGCAGTTCTTC
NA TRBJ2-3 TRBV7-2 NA CASSLFGKSTQYF TGTGCCAGCAGCTTATTTGGGAAGAGTACGCAGTATTTT
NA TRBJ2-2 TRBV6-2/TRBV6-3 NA CASAMGGIQTGELFF TGTGCCAGCGCCATGGGCGGGATTCAAACCGGGGAGCTGTTTTTT
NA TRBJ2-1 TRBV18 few CASCGEVPCNEQFF TGTGCCAGCTGCGGTGAGGTCCCCTGCAATGAGCAGTTCTTC
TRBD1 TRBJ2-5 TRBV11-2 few CASSPVGTGKETQYF TGTGCCAGCAGCCCCGTCGGGACAGGGAAAGAGACCCAGTACTTC
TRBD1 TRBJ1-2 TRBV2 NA CASSDPGQGYGYTF TGTGCCAGCAGTGACCCGGGACAGGGCTATGGCTACACCTTC
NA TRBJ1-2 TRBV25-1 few CASSPEEFYGYTF TGTGCCAGCAGCCCTGAGGAGTTCTATGGCTACACCTTC
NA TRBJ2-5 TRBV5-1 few CASSSGSSQETQYF TGCGCCAGCAGCTCCGGTAGTAGCCAAGAGACCCAGTACTTC
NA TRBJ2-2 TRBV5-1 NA CASSLQQYNTGELFF TGCGCCAGCAGCTTACAACAGTACAACACCGGGGAGCTGTTTTTT